These T cell receptor beta chains were read from a single sample in a study of blood T cells in healthy people across ages. Using its own MiXCR run on the 5' RACE reads, TCRdb lists one record per CDR3 protein. Among more than 700,000 distinct CDR3 sequences, about 53% were seen once, and the ten largest hold 40% to 50%. The sequencing input was blood. These receptors originate from an older man in good health. Both conserved end residues are part of each CDR3. The order of the fields is D gene, V gene, clone size, CDR3 protein. The D gene is left open where the match is weak. Where a row states a size, it is once, few, many or the class of an expanded clone; other rows omit it.

d_gene: TRBD1; v_gene: TRBV7-8; abundance: once; CDR3aa: CASSLRPTGAYGYTF
d_gene: NA; v_gene: TRBV7-8; abundance: few; CDR3aa: CASSVTTGSYEQYF
d_gene: NA; v_gene: TRBV20-1; abundance: NA; CDR3aa: CSALAGVSGYTF
d_gene: TRBD1; v_gene: TRBV24-1; abundance: NA; CDR3aa: CATSEGTGSYNEQFF
d_gene: TRBD2; v_gene: TRBV9; abundance: NA; CDR3aa: CASSDTRGLADYNEQFF
d_gene: NA; v_gene: TRBV10-3; abundance: NA; CDR3aa: CATRAGEGNEQFF
d_gene: NA; v_gene: TRBV3-1; abundance: few; CDR3aa: CASRLQGAEQYF
d_gene: TRBD2; v_gene: TRBV10-3; abundance: few; CDR3aa: CAIAGEGNEQFF
d_gene: NA; v_gene: TRBV27; abundance: NA; CDR3aa: CASSFPVLSGPYEQYF
d_gene: TRBD1; v_gene: TRBV28; abundance: NA; CDR3aa: CASSRQGEGLEQYF
d_gene: NA; v_gene: TRBV15; abundance: NA; CDR3aa: CATSAWQLPDYGYTF
d_gene: NA; v_gene: TRBV18; abundance: NA; CDR3aa: CASSQGATANYGYTF
d_gene: TRBD2; v_gene: TRBV7-9; abundance: NA; CDR3aa: CASTESGSSGSYEQYF
d_gene: NA; v_gene: TRBV12-3/TRBV12-4; abundance: NA; CDR3aa: CASSLDSNLYEQYF
d_gene: NA; v_gene: TRBV24-1; abundance: few; CDR3aa: CATMDPYGTEAFF
d_gene: TRBD2; v_gene: TRBV7-8; abundance: NA; CDR3aa: CASSLTSGPFYNEQYF
d_gene: NA; v_gene: TRBV6-5; abundance: NA; CDR3aa: CASSLVQGHSYEQYF
d_gene: NA; v_gene: TRBV11-2; abundance: few; CDR3aa: CASSLGGPPYNEQFF